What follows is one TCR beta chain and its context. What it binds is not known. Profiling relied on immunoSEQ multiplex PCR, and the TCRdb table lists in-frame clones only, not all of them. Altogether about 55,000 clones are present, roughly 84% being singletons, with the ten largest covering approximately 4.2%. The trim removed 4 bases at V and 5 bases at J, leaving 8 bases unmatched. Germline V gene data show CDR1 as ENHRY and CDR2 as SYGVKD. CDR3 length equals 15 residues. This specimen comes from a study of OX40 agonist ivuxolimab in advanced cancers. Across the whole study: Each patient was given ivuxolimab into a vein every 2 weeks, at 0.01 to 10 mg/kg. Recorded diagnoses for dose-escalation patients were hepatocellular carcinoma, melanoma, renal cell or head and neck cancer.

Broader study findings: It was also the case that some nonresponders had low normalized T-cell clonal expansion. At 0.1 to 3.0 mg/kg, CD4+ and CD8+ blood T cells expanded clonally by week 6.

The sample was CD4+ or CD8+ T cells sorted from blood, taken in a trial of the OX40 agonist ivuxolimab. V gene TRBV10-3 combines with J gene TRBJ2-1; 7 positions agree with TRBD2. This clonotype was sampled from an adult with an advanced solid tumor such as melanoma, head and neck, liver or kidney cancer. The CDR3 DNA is TGTGCCATCAGTGTTGAGGGAGGGCCAGACAATGAGCAGTTCTTC. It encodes CAISVEGGPDNEQFF.